These 6 T cell receptor beta chains were all obtained from the same sample, sequenced in a study of T-cell reconstitution after alpha-beta-depleted transplantation in children. Preparation of the TCRbeta library involved a method that used unique molecular identifiers. TCRdb reprocessed the PCR reads with MiXCR, giving one entry per CDR3 protein. The sample contains 140,000 to 150,000 distinct CDR3 sequences, 8% to 10% of which appear only once. The source material was PBMCs, mostly from graft donor cells, sampled 180 days after TCRalphabeta/CD19-depleted stem cell transplant. The source of these receptors is a female patient aged 2-10 years who had a stem cell transplant for congenital amegakaryocytic thrombocytopenia, so the T cells may come from the graft donor.

This clonotype was observed many times. The V and J genes are TRBV28 and TRBJ2-1; 11 positions agree with TRBD2. The CDR3 is 13 amino acids. J lost 10 bases, V lost 6 bases, and 5 bases had no gene match. In germline, CDR1 is MDHEN, CDR2 SYDVKM. The CDR3 DNA follows: TGTGCCAGCAGGCGAAGACTAGCGGGGGAGCAGTTCTTC. Its protein product is CASRRRLAGEQFF.

The chain recombines TRBV6-1 with TRBJ2-1; TRBD2 agrees at 8 bases. Germline V CDR1 and CDR2: MNHNS, SASEGT. This CDR3 comprises 14 residues. V gave up 7 bases and J gave up 8 bases; unmatched junction bases: 10. This CDR3 is CASKVVTSAHEQFF. CDR3 in DNA: TGTGCCAGCAAGGTGGTGACTAGCGCACATGAGCAGTTCTTC.

This clonotype showed up many times. The CDR3 region is CAIALNTEAFF. CDR3 DNA sequence: TGTGCCATCGCCTTGAACACTGAAGCTTTCTTT. The rearrangement joins TRBV28 to TRBJ1-1; no clear D. The ends were cut back, 10 bases at V and 0 bases at J, with 6 bases in the middle. The CDR3 runs to 11 residues. Germline lookup yields CDR1 MDHEN and CDR2 SYDVKM.

This clonotype was recorded many times. The chain links TRBV14 to TRBJ2-1; no clear D. Trimming left V 0 bases short and J 0 bases short, with 9 bases between. The CDR3 is 16 residues long. Germline lookup yields CDR1 SGHDN and CDR2 FVKESK. CDR3 DNA: TGTGCCAGCAGCCAAGAAAGCGTCACCTCCTACAATGAGCAGTTCTTC. It encodes CASSQESVTSYNEQFF. The full variable domain, completed using reference TRBV14 and TRBJ2-1, is EAGVTQFPSHSVIEKGQTVTLRCDPISGHDNLYWYRRVMGKEIKFLLHFVKESKQDESGMPNNRFLAERTGGTYSTLKVQPAELEDSGVYFCASSQESVTSYNEQFFGPGTRLTVL.

The chain links TRBV2 to TRBJ2-7; D is possibly TRBD1 or TRBD2 (5 bases each). The CDR3 is made up of 14 amino acids. Trimming pared 6 bases from V and 6 bases from J, leaving 18 bases between. Germline CDR1 reads SNHLY; CDR2 reads FYNNEI. CDR3: CASSAERGFGEQYF. DNA of the CDR3: TGTGCCAGCAGCGCTGAACGGGGCTTTGGCGAGCAGTACTTC.

This clonotype was observed a few times. The genes are TRBV7-9 and TRBJ2-7; 8 nucleotides align to TRBD2. The trim removed 5 bases at V and 3 bases at J, leaving 15 bases unmatched. The CDR3 covers 17 residues. The germline CDR1 and CDR2 sequences are SEHNR and FQNEAQ (reference sequence). CDR3 sequence (DNA): TGTGCCAGCAGCCCTCGGGTAGGGAGCGGGAGTATCTACGAGCAGTACTTC. Encoded protein: CASSPRVGSGSIYEQYF.